The clone carrying this T cell receptor beta chain has ten or more counts. Antigen unknown. This record belongs to a study of read filtering for tumor transcriptome and immune sequencing. Molecular barcoded adaptors covering alpha/delta and beta/gamma chains were used on approximately 440 ng RNA. MiXCR was run by TCRdb on the reads, yielding one entry per CDR3 protein. The profile shows approximately 58,000 distinct CDR3 sequences, 9% to 15% of them singletons. The study, taken as a whole, reports: Even smaller IR-seq throughput identified most shared clonotypes. Dropping single-read clonotypes raised IR-seq and RNA-seq shared-clonotype correlation.

At the time of active disease, bone marrow was collected from every patient. J gave up 7 bases and V 5 bases, and 12 bases lay outside the gene matches. There are 15 residues in the CDR3. Sequences were obtained from a population of CD138-negative cells sorted from bone marrow. The receptor was isolated from a donor at least 40 years old with multiple myeloma. V gene TRBV12-3 or TRBV12-4 combines with J gene TRBJ2-3, with 7 bases identical to TRBD1. CDR3 amino acids: CASSQPSTGRNTQYF. The CDR3 DNA is TGTGCCAGCAGTCAACCGTCGACAGGGAGAAATACGCAGTATTTT.